This TCR beta chain came from a study of T cell repertoires in ileal Crohn's disease. Turning to this clone: Its matching antigen is unknown.

The study's findings and limits: Clonal expansions were more frequent in active smokers than non-smokers at surgery.

Trimming pared 7 bases from V and 0 bases from J, leaving 11 bases between. CDR3 size: 14 residues. Germline CDR1 is SEHNR and CDR2 is FQNEAQ (reference sequence). Approximately 550 nanograms of biopsy DNA per sample underwent TCRB immunosequencing. Sequencing was performed with immunoSEQ multiplex PCR; in TCRdb, only in-frame clones are kept and a portion is missing. Among 6,000 to 8,500 clones listed, roughly 79% were seen once. The chain recombines TRBV7-9 with TRBJ2-3; D may be TRBD2 (6 bases). The sample comprised ileal tissue. This receptor was identified in an adult with Crohn's disease. The CDR3: CASTPGDSTDTQYF. Here the CDR3 DNA reads TGTGCCAGCACCCCGGGGGACAGCACAGATACGCAGTATTTT. Filled out from reference TRBV7-9 and TRBJ2-3, the complete variable domain reads DTGVSQNPRHKITKRGQNVTFRCDPISEHNRLYWYRQTLGQGPEFLTYFQNEAQLEKSRLLSDRFSAERPKGSFSTLEIQRTEQGDSAMYLCASTPGDSTDTQYFGPGTRLTVL.